Reported below is one TCR beta chain. The target of this receptor is not known. Qualities for individual bases were not recorded, and no much larger clone is one base off. Participants in the prospective study were enrolled through a virtual design, were aged roughly 18 to 100 years, and lived in 20 to 30 United States geographic areas. Cohort assignment in the prospective study relied on participant-reported clinical history from a screening survey and a study questionnaire. Exposed participants had been in contact, within 2 weeks of entering the study, with a person who had a PCR-confirmed or clinician-diagnosed case of COVID-19. In the prospective study, whole blood, serum and a nasopharyngeal or oropharyngeal swab were collected from each participant by mobile phlebotomists. Prospective study participants could optionally give additional blood draws and questionnaires over an approximately 2-month period. Before DNA extraction, blood samples from the prospective study were shipped at room temperature or frozen.

TCRbeta CDR3 regions were amplified from genomic DNA by means of the immunoSEQ Assay, a bias-controlled multiplex PCR. In the authors' own workflow: The number of nucleated cells in each sample was estimated by amplification of reference gene primers within the assay. Sequence reads were collapsed and filtered to measure the absolute abundance of every unique TCRbeta CDR3 rearrangement. Productive Simpson clonality was computed per sample as the square root of Simpson's diversity index over productive rearrangements. TCRdb took this table from immuneACCESS and kept in-frame rearrangements with V and J called. Such tables lack part of the clones; where checked against another copy, unresolved V genes explain under half of the gap, and the rest is unexplained. Clone size and the V and J calls come from that table; the DNA yielded D and trimming. A total of almost 350,000 clones appear in this sample, about nine tenths of them only once. The ten biggest clones cover approximately 0.97% of the sample.

The data are from a study of blood T cell repertoires in COVID-19 (dated by TCRdb to 2020 to 2021). In terms of the full investigation: Samples covering the acute and convalescent phases of COVID-19 were provided by collaborators in the United States, Italy and Spain. The repertoires were made available in a free public database intended to serve as a resource for research on the immune response to SARS-CoV-2. The material from the prospective study consisted of cDNA or gDNA derived from T cells, B-cell-depleted T cells, or PBMCs. HLA class I and class II types, where available, came from metadata supplied by the sample provider rather than from assay-based typing. Deeply sampled blood TCRbeta repertoires from subjects exposed to, actively infected with, or recovered from COVID-19 were included in the dataset. Nearly every sample came with metadata listing a de-identified subject ID, COVID-19 status, age in years and sex. Samples were obtained from the ongoing ImmuneRACE study (first 160 participants) and from about 1,300 subjects provided by 6 global collaborators.

Germline trimming amounts to 5 bases on V and 0 bases on J, with 6 as the count of junction bases outside the gene matches. The CDR3, from cysteine to phenylalanine, totals 15 residues. The entry retains the CDR3 DNA only, 45 bases that are in frame from base 1. CDR1 and CDR2 (SSHAT, FNYEAQ) derive from the germline V gene (reference sequence). Paper-wide results and their limitations: Clinical and demographic metadata were provided uncurated, with the amount varying by source and participant.

The receptor comes from a woman aged 30 to 39 who had been exposed to COVID-19. The chain is assembled from TRBV7-7 and TRBJ2-7, and TRBD1 matches 8 of the central bases. The sample comprised PBMCs or T cells enriched from blood (not recorded which). The CDR3 sequence is CASSPGQGSSYEQYF. The DNA sequence is TGTGCCAGCAGCCCCGGACAGGGCAGCTCCTACGAGCAGTACTTC.